Below, one TCR beta chain is given with its context. The antigen remains unidentified. TCRdb's copy holds only in-frame clones and misses some; the assay was immunoSEQ multiplex PCR. The table includes roughly 120,000 clones, about nine tenths detected once. The data derive from a study of T cell responses to AZD1222 COVID-19 vaccine. Study-wide points: Researchers took repertoire samples only after the peak T cell response had come. The sample set comprised mostly white British donors with more females, and clonal diversity was possibly underestimated. Receipt of two AZD1222 doses was followed by a rise in Spike-specific TCR breadth and depth.

The study pooled second doses at about 4 or about 12 weeks. CDR1 and CDR2 (germline): KGHDR, SFDVKD. Trimming took 10 bases from V and 6 from J; bases not matched to a gene: 2. The CDR3 is 11 amino acids. The sequencing used peripheral blood, collected 28 days after the second AZD1222 dose. V and J are TRBV24-1 and TRBJ2-1, with 7 positions matching TRBD1. The receptor's source is an adult who received the AZD1222 COVID-19 vaccine. The CDR3 nucleotides are TGTGCCACTGGGACAGCCAATGAGCAGTTCTTC. It codes for CATGTANEQFF.